Below, one T cell receptor (beta chain) is given with its context. Its antigen remains undetermined. Within one base of it there is no much larger clone, and no base qualities were kept. Healthy HIV-negative adults with no recently reported acute infections or vaccinations were included as donors. Every donor was a Caucasian adult residing in Nashville, Tennessee, USA. Magnetic negative selection was used to enrich CD4+ T cells, after which naive cells were positively selected on CD45RA and the negative fraction became the memory subset. After blood collection by leukapheresis, PBMCs were isolated using Ficoll-Histopaque density gradient centrifugation and then cryopreserved in the vapor phase of liquid nitrogen. Purity and quantity of every magnetically sorted T cell population were checked by analytical flow cytometry. Each sorted fraction had its genomic DNA isolated and then quantified by UV absorbance on a Nanodrop 2000c.

The data were taken from a study of shared clonotypes between healthy human individuals (dated by TCRdb to 2018 to 2020). In terms of the full investigation: The cohort included a few men and two women between 18 and 49 years of age. Per donor, three plates each were used for CD4 naive and CD4 memory, two for CD8 naive, and one for CD8 memory. To estimate repertoire size and how much clonotypes are shared between individuals, the study performed deep sequencing of blood TCR repertoires from about five healthy adults. Libraries were prepared and TCR repertoires were sequenced by different laboratories using diverse techniques, in order to increase sequencing depth and limit assay-specific biases. Each donor's leukapheresis produced roughly between roughly 0.94 and 9.5 billion PBMCs.

Using the deep immunoSEQ assay, multiplex PCR amplified TCR CDR3 regions from genomic DNA. Extracted genomic DNA from each cell subset was spread evenly across all wells of several immunoSEQ 96-well plates, with each plate serving as a replicate. For sorted subsets, approximately 190 ng genomic DNA, equal to 30,000 or so T cell genomes, was loaded into each replicate PCR. Purified libraries were measured with a Qubit 3.0 fluorometer, size-checked on a Bioanalyzer 2100, and measured again with the KAPA Library Quantification kit. Every immunoSEQ 96-well plate was sequenced on a separate single-read 150-cycle Illumina NextSeq 550 flow cell. The study's own analysis went as follows. Because the immunoSEQ output included only junctional sequences and no quality scores, the filtering could not be the same as the filtering used for full-length reads. To assign V/J genes and CDR3, sequences were annotated against IMGT germline references using PyIR, a Python wrapper for IgBLAST v1.9. Reads were removed for weak V/J assignments (E-value above 1e-6), missing CDR3, stop codons, out-of-frame junctions, or ambiguous translated residues. V3J clonotypes were defined as sequences sharing an identical inferred V gene, J gene, and CDR3 amino acid sequence. Percentage overlap between repertoires was calculated by dividing the number of shared unique clonotypes by the size of the smaller repertoire. Richness of each repertoire was evaluated using RTK rarefaction, the Chao1 estimator, and Recon v2.1 estimates of unobserved clonotypes. For all TCRbeta clonotypes obtained by the gDNA method from four donors, generation probabilities were computed with OLGA. TCRdb took this table from immuneACCESS and kept in-frame rearrangements with V and J called. Such tables lack part of the clones; where checked against another copy, unresolved V genes explain under half of the gap, and the rest is unexplained. V and J calls and clone size are copied from that table; D and trimming were computed from the DNA. For this sample the table gives around 1.6 million clones, of which approximately 98% were detected only once. The ten top clones hold approximately 0.44% of the sample.

Study-wide findings and limitations: Compared with non-shared clonotypes, clonotypes shared by all four sorted-subset donors had higher generation probabilities. Pairwise subsampling led to the expectation that sequencing depth would affect the degree of clonotype sharing among donors. Sharing across a few donors was observed for around 5% of naive CD4, over 3% of naive CD8, over 2% of memory CD4, and over 0.3% of memory CD8 clonotypes. Naive subsets generally had larger estimated clonotype richness than memory subsets did. Sampling was limited to blood, and TCR repertoires in tissue likely differ from TCR repertoires in blood. Rarefaction of sorted-subset datasets indicated incomplete sequencing despite the large sequencing depth. The small number of donors limited the genetic and exposure-history diversity represented.

The CDR3 measures 17 amino acids from cysteine to phenylalanine. The CDR3 DNA has 51 bases and is translated from base 1. Reading the germline V gene gives CDR1 SGHAT and CDR2 FQNNGV. V drops 1 base and J drops 0 bases, leaving 10 bases in between. Recombination connected TRBV11-2 to TRBJ2-6; the D gene identity is not certain. The sequenced sample was naive CD4+ T cells sorted from blood. The cell subset or site label for this specimen denotes: CD45RA+ positively selected. This sequence originates from a man aged 25 to 40 in good health. The DNA is TGTGCCAGCAGCTTAGTCGTGCCTAGCTCTGGGGCCAACGTCCTGACTTTC. Its translation reads: CASSLVVPSSGANVLTF.